This T cell receptor beta chain appears in the sequencing data of a study of blood T cell repertoires in COVID-19. Study context: Samples came from the United States, Italy and Spain, spanning acute and convalescent COVID-19.

Original methodology: Reference gene primer amplification yielded estimated nucleated cell counts. The method was immunoSEQ multiplex PCR; TCRdb's version includes in-frame clones alone and lacks a portion of them. V and J calls and clone size come straight from that table; D and trimming were deduced from the DNA. This table holds some 40,000 clones, around four fifths found once. Specimen: peripheral blood. The receptor was isolated from a man between 65 and 85 years old with acute or convalescent COVID-19.

CDR3 sequence reads: CASTPRTSHGYTF. The CDR3 region has the DNA TGTGCCAGCACCCCTCGAACATCACACGGCTACACCTTC. V and J are TRBV6-5 and TRBJ1-2; no reliable D call. Germline CDR1 MNHEY, CDR2 SVGAGI. Between the trimmed V and J ends, which lost 7 bases and 8 bases, there was a span of 17 bases. The CDR3 loop spans 13 amino acids.